This section outlines one T cell receptor (beta chain) sequence together with its context. The antigen is undetermined. V shed 3 bases and J 4 bases; nucleotides not matched to a gene: 9. This CDR3 is built from 16 residues. Germline CDR1 SGHRS, CDR2 YFSETQ. The data were taken from a study of T cell responses to AZD1222 COVID-19 vaccine. Study conclusions and caveats: CD4 TCRs covered the whole spike, strongest at regions 160-218 and 743-854. The study reported that nearly half of spike-specific TCRs target unmutated variant regions. Sampling that yielded the repertoires occurred only after the peak T cell response. White British donors predominated, females outnumbered males, and clonal diversity was possibly underestimated.

Using immunoSEQ multiplex PCR, the repertoire was profiled, and TCRdb retains in-frame clones only, with some absent. Altogether 160,000 or so clones are present, more than 85% being singletons, with the ten largest covering about 4.2%. The specimen comprised peripheral blood, sampled on day 0 of AZD1222 vaccination. The genes are TRBV5-1 and TRBJ2-2; 7 bases agree with TRBD1. This receptor was taken from an adult in good health. The DNA of the CDR3 is TGCGCCAGCAGCTCCCTTGGGCAGGGGGTCACCGGGGAGCTGTTTTTT. Protein product: CASSSLGQGVTGELFF.